Each of the 25 T cell receptor beta chains below was sequenced from the same sample in a study of blood T cells in healthy people across ages. The use of a sample-barcoded 5' primer and a J-beta primer mix characterized a second PCR of roughly 6 to 12 cycles. MiXCR, applied by TCRdb to the 5' RACE reads, yields one record per CDR3 protein. Among around 1,500,000 distinct CDR3 sequences listed, roughly 28% were seen once. What was sequenced was blood. The receptor source for this set is a woman in her 30s in good health.

Points on this clonotype: An end of the junction does not agree with germline; a read error may underlie this. The J gene is TRBJ2-1, the V gene TRBV19, with 7 nucleotides matching TRBD2. The germline V gene encodes CDR1 LNHDA and CDR2 SQIVND (reference sequence). This CDR3 region has 17 residues. The CDR3 DNA sequence: TGTGCCAGTATTAAAGCGGGGAACGCCCCAAACTACAATGAGCGGTTCTTC. The encoded protein is CASIKAGNAPNYNERFF.

J is TRBJ1-6 and V is TRBV6-1; a possible D gene is TRBD1 (6 bases). The CDR3 is 13 residues long. Looked up from germline, CDR1 is MNHNS and CDR2 is SASEGT. V lost 3 bases to trimming and J lost 12 bases, with 12 bases between them. The CDR3 protein is CASSEGQRRPLHF. The DNA for the CDR3 is TGTGCCAGCAGTGAGGGACAACGGAGACCCCTCCACTTT.

This clonotype was recorded many times. The chain combines TRBV7-9 with TRBJ2-1; 14 bases line up with TRBD2. Germline V gene sequence: CDR1 SEHNR, CDR2 FQNEAQ (reference sequence). The length of the CDR3 is 15 residues. Trimming removed 5 bases from V and 8 bases from J; junction bases left unmatched: 5. CDR3 loop: CASSGTSGSLDEQFF. CDR3 DNA: TGTGCCAGCAGCGGGACTAGCGGGAGTCTCGATGAGCAGTTCTTC.

This clonotype has just a few counts. The V and J genes are TRBV5-1 and TRBJ1-2; weak D call: TRBD1 (5 bases). Trimming took off 4 bases at V and 5 bases at J, with 15 bases between the two ends. This CDR3 has 14 amino acids. Germline CDR1 reads SGHRS; CDR2 reads YFSETQ. In DNA form, the CDR3 reads TGCGCCAGCAGCGGAGGGACGGGCGGATATGGCTACACCTTC. This encodes CASSGGTGGYGYTF.

The rearrangement joins TRBV5-1 to TRBJ1-1; 8 bases agree with TRBD1. The CDR3 sequence is 12 residues long. The germline V gene encodes CDR1 SGHRS and CDR2 YFSETQ. V gave up 5 bases and J gave up 10 bases; unmatched junction bases: 7. The CDR3 coding sequence is TGCGCCAGCAGACAGGGGGGGGGTGGAGCTTTCTTT. Translating gives CASRQGGGGAFF.

V is TRBV28 and J is TRBJ1-2; 11 bases fit TRBD1. CDR1 is MDHEN, CDR2 SYDVKM, per germline. This CDR3 comprises 15 residues. Trimming took 3 bases from V and 7 from J; bases not matched to a gene: 7. The CDR3 DNA is TGTGCCAGCAGTTTGACCGGGACAGGGGGTGGTGGCTACACCTTC. Translation: CASSLTGTGGGGYTF.

Concerning this clonotype: The junction shows a germline mismatch at one end, possibly a read error. The chain couples TRBV6-5 to TRBJ2-5, with D possibly called TRBD1 or TRBD2 (6 bases each). Per germline, CDR1 MNHEY and CDR2 SVGAGI. This CDR3 contains 14 residues. The CDR3: CAGSYSLGGETQYF. CDR3 bases: TGTGCCGGCAGTTACTCGCTAGGGGGGGAGACCCAGTACTTC.

This clonotype was observed at least ten times. The chain is built from TRBV29-1 and TRBJ2-7; D unclear. Per germline, CDR1 SQVTM and CDR2 ANQGSEA. The CDR3 runs to 13 residues. Deletions cut 2 bases from V and 1 base from J, with 9 bases between. CDR3 DNA: TGCAGCGTTGAATCCGACGAATCCTACGAGCAGTACTTC. Translated, it gives CSVESDESYEQYF.

This clonotype occurred a few times. This chain links TRBV6-5 with TRBJ2-1, with D uncertain. V was clipped by 2 bases and J by 13 bases, with 24 bases between them. This CDR3 contains 16 residues. CDR1 MNHEY and CDR2 SVGAGI come from the germline V gene. For the CDR3, the DNA is TGTGCCAGCAGTTACCGACTCGGACCGAGTGGAGAGACCCAGTTCTTC. This encodes CASSYRLGPSGETQFF.

This clonotype was picked up a small number of times. The chain uses TRBV20-1 and TRBJ2-3, with 7 bases that match TRBD1. Germline values: CDR1 DFQATT, CDR2 SNEGSKA (reference sequence). V lost 6 bases, J lost 3 bases, and 9 bases stayed unmatched. This CDR3 comprises 14 residues. Here the CDR3 DNA reads TGCAGTGCCCCCCAGGGGGTTGTGACAGATACGCAGTATTTT. As protein: CSAPQGVVTDTQYF.

The chain combines TRBV6-1 with TRBJ1-2; D might be TRBD1 (5 bases). V was clipped by 4 bases and J by 4 bases, with 16 bases between them. The CDR3 is 15 amino acids. Germline V CDR1 and CDR2: MNHNS, SASEGT. The CDR3 reads CASSGQGLAVYGYTF. The CDR3 DNA reads TGTGCCAGCAGTGGTCAGGGACTGGCGGTCTATGGCTACACCTTC.

This clonotype appeared once. Written as DNA, the CDR3 is TGCGCCAGCAGTGAGAACAGTAACACTGAAGCTTTCTTT. Its translation is CASSENSNTEAFF. The chain carries TRBV23-1 and TRBJ1-1; no reliable D call. TRBV23-1 is identified as an open reading frame with a role that is uncertain. Trimming left V 5 bases short and J 2 bases short, with 9 bases between. The CDR3 runs to 13 residues.

With regard to this clonotype: A read error may be the cause here, since a much bigger clone is one base away. The chain uses TRBV29-1 and TRBJ2-1; D is perhaps TRBD1 (6 bases). Looked up from germline, CDR1 is SQVTM and CDR2 is ANQGSEA. Trimming removed 4 bases from V and 10 bases from J, with 17 bases in between. This CDR3 is built from 13 residues. The CDR3 coding sequence is TGCAGCGTTGCGACAGGAGCGGCCTACGAGCAGTTCTTC. Translating it yields CSVATGAAYEQFF.

This clonotype showed up just a few times. The chain uses TRBV5-6 and TRBJ2-3; D remains unclear. In germline, CDR1 is SGHDT, CDR2 YYEEEE. The CDR3 length is 14 residues. V was pared by 4 bases and J by 4 bases, with 13 bases between. The CDR3 here is CASSPWTVADTQYF. In nucleotides, the CDR3 is TGTGCCAGCAGCCCCTGGACCGTGGCAGATACGCAGTATTTT.

This chain uses TRBV29-1 with TRBJ1-1; no firm D call. The CDR3 spans 14 residues. Deletions cut 4 bases from V and 2 bases from J, with 14 bases between. Germline V gene data show CDR1 as SQVTM and CDR2 as ANQGSEA. This CDR3 reads CSVVRQATNTEAFF. For the CDR3, the DNA is TGCAGCGTTGTTAGGCAGGCGACTAACACTGAAGCTTTCTTT.

This clonotype occurred many times. The chain recombines TRBV2 with TRBJ2-3; no clear D. CDR3 length equals 15 residues. Germline-derived CDR1 and CDR2 are SNHLY and FYNNEI. The ends were cut back, 3 bases at V and 0 bases at J, with 10 bases in the middle. The CDR3 spells CASSDSRQSTDTQYF. CDR3 nucleotides: TGTGCCAGCAGTGACTCGAGACAAAGCACAGATACGCAGTATTTT.

This clonotype appeared a few times. The rearrangement links TRBV7-2 to TRBJ2-3, with D maybe TRBD1 (6 bases). CDR3 length: 15 amino acids. Trimming took 2 bases from V and 0 from J, leaving 9 bases between them. Germline V gives CDR1 SGHTA, CDR2 FQGNSA. CDR3 sequence reads: CASSLQGPSTDTQYF. The CDR3 nucleotides read TGTGCCAGCAGCTTACAGGGGCCAAGCACAGATACGCAGTATTTT.

This clonotype has only a few counts. This chain's CDR3 is CASSQRPLRGTDTQYF. The CDR3 DNA follows: TGTGCCAGCAGCCAGAGACCCCTGAGGGGCACAGATACGCAGTATTTT. The chain joins TRBV6-5 to TRBJ2-3; a possible D gene is TRBD2 (5 bases). Trimming cost V 6 bases and J 1 base, with 17 bases left between them. The germline gives CDR1 MNHEY, CDR2 SVGAGI. CDR3 size: 16 residues.

Only a few counts were recorded for this clonotype. This chain links TRBV7-9 with TRBJ2-1, with D possibly called TRBD1 or TRBD2 (6 bases each). Per the germline V gene, CDR1 is SEHNR and CDR2 is FQNEAQ (reference sequence). This CDR3 has 15 amino acids. V lost 2 bases to trimming and J lost 7 bases, with 15 bases between them. In nucleotides, the CDR3 is TGTGCCAGCAGCTTACGAAGGGGGGCGAGGAATGAGCAGTTCTTC. Translating gives CASSLRRGARNEQFF.

The CDR3 here is CASSGTFGDEQFF. The CDR3 coding sequence is TGTGCCTCTTCCGGGACGTTCGGCGATGAGCAGTTCTTC. This rearrangement joins TRBV7-2 to TRBJ2-1, with D perhaps given as TRBD1 or TRBD2 (5 bases each). V was cut by 11 bases and J by 8 bases, with 19 bases left in between. The V gene's germline CDR1 is SGHTA and CDR2 FQGNSA. The CDR3 extends over 13 amino acids.

This clonotype occurred many times. The chain has TRBV20-1 and TRBJ2-7, with TRBD1 identical over 8 bases. J gave up 1 base and V 1 base, and 6 bases lay outside the gene matches. The germline V gene encodes CDR1 DFQATT and CDR2 SNEGSKA (reference sequence). The CDR3 contains 15 residues. The CDR3 nucleotides are TGCAGTGCTAGAGGCCCCCGGGACAGGTCCTACGAGCAGTACTTC. As protein: CSARGPRDRSYEQYF.

CDR3 sequence: CASSRLKGNTEAFF. Written as DNA, the CDR3 is TGTGCCAGCAGCCGTTTAAAAGGTAACACTGAAGCTTTCTTT. The rearrangement joins TRBV4-2 to TRBJ1-1; D gene uncertain. The CDR3 sequence is 14 residues long. V was pared by 4 bases and J by 2 bases, with 11 bases between. Germline assignment: CDR1 LGHNA and CDR2 YNFKEQ.

CDR3 coding DNA: TGTGCCAGCAGTTCATCTGTCCAGAACACTGAAGCTTTCTTT. Its protein product is CASSSSVQNTEAFF. This chain links TRBV6-2 or TRBV6-3 with TRBJ1-1; D is unclear. Germline values: CDR1 MNHEY, CDR2 SVGEGT. V lost 4 bases, J lost 1 base, and 10 bases lay in between. The CDR3 loop spans 14 amino acids.

This clonotype was picked up many times. The rearrangement uses TRBV28 and TRBJ2-1; 7 positions match TRBD2. The CDR3 totals 15 residues. CDR1 MDHEN and CDR2 SYDVKM come from the germline V gene. The J segment lost 7 bases and the V segment lost 4 bases, leaving 10 bases of the junction unmatched. This CDR3 reads CASSSGGGGGNEQFF. The CDR3 nucleotides read TGTGCCAGCAGTTCGGGAGGAGGTGGTGGGAATGAGCAGTTCTTC.

This chain joins TRBV4-3 and TRBJ2-3, with TRBD2 matching 10 bases. The CDR3 has 18 amino acids. J gave up 0 bases and V 1 base, and 7 bases lay outside the gene matches. Germline V gene lookup returns CDR1 LGHNA and CDR2 YSLEER. The CDR3 protein is CASSQGTSGRRSTDTQYF. Here the CDR3 DNA reads TGCGCCAGCAGCCAAGGGACTAGCGGCCGGCGTAGCACAGATACGCAGTATTTT.